The 21 T cell receptor beta chains below all came from one sample that was sequenced in a study of blood T cell repertoires in COVID-19. Assay used: immunoSEQ multiplex PCR; TCRdb lists only in-frame clones, some missing. The data hold a few hundred thousand clones, with 80% to 90% observed a single time. The sequenced sample consisted of PBMCs or T cells enriched from blood (not recorded which). These receptors all stem from a woman in her fifties or sixties who had recovered from COVID-19.

The chain has TRBV6-2 or TRBV6-3 and TRBJ1-5, with a weak D call TRBD1 (6 bases). V lost 2 bases and J 7 bases, leaving 12 bases between the germline ends. CDR1 MNHEY and CDR2 SVGEGT come from the germline V gene. CDR3 size: 14 residues. In nucleotides, the CDR3 is TGTGCCAGCAGTTACCAGGGGAGAGGGCAGCCCCAGCATTTT. It codes for CASSYQGRGQPQHF.

V usage is TRBV19 and J usage is TRBJ1-2, with 7 bases fitting TRBD1. This CDR3 is built from 15 residues. The germline V gene has CDR1 LNHDA and CDR2 SQIVND (reference sequence). With V trimmed by 3 bases and J by 2 bases, 6 bases remained unmatched. The CDR3 region is CASSIQGGENYGYTF. The DNA for the CDR3 is TGTGCCAGTAGTATCCAGGGGGGAGAAAACTATGGCTACACCTTC.

The V call is TRBV19, the J call TRBJ1-2; 8 bases map to TRBD1. In germline, CDR1 is LNHDA, CDR2 SQIVND (reference sequence). J gave up 10 bases and V 5 bases, and 15 bases lay outside the gene matches. There are 15 residues in the CDR3. The CDR3 DNA follows: TGTGCCAGTAGTCGGATTGAGGGACAGGTACCATACTACACCTTC. It yields the protein CASSRIEGQVPYYTF.

The genes are TRBV7-8 and TRBJ2-1, with a tentative D call TRBD1 (5 bases). Trimming left V 1 base short and J 8 bases short, with 24 bases between. Germline V gene data show CDR1 as SGHVS and CDR2 as FQNEAQ. The CDR3 extends over 18 amino acids. The CDR3 DNA sequence: TGTGCCAGCAGCTTAGTCCGAAGTATAGGGCAGGGTTGGGATGAGCAGTTCTTC. Protein sequence: CASSLVRSIGQGWDEQFF.

The rearrangement joins TRBV5-4 to TRBJ2-1, with 8 bases matching TRBD1. CDR1 and CDR2 (germline): SGHNT, YYREEE (reference sequence). This CDR3 is built from 14 residues. The V segment lost 7 bases and the J segment 2 bases; nucleotides outside the gene matches: 5. The CDR3 bases are TGTGCCAGCTGCCGACAGGGGACCTACAATGAGCAGTTCTTC. Its translation: CASCRQGTYNEQFF.

The chain links TRBV5-6 to TRBJ2-1; D perhaps matches TRBD2 (6 bases). Trimming removed 5 bases from V and 4 bases from J, with 16 bases in between. This CDR3 has 15 amino acids. The germline V gene encodes CDR1 SGHDT and CDR2 YYEEEE. In DNA form, the CDR3 reads TGTGCCAGCAGGCTTTGGGGACTCCGATACAATGAGCAGTTCTTC. Encoded protein: CASRLWGLRYNEQFF.

V gene TRBV5-5 combines with J gene TRBJ1-1; D is undetermined. The CDR3 length is 13 residues. Germline CDR1 is SGHKS and CDR2 is YYEKEE (reference sequence). V was cut by 4 bases and J by 0 bases, with 7 bases left in between. Written as DNA, the CDR3 is TGTGCCAGCAGCCAGATCGTGAACACTGAAGCTTTCTTT. It is translated as CASSQIVNTEAFF.

The V gene is TRBV28, the J gene TRBJ2-7, with TRBD1 as a possible D gene (6 bases). V gave up 5 bases and J gave up 5 bases, with 10 bases separating them. CDR3 size: 12 residues. The germline V gene has CDR1 MDHEN and CDR2 SYDVKM. CDR3 DNA sequence: TGTGCCAGCAGTCCGGACAGAGACGAGCAGTACTTC. Amino acids: CASSPDRDEQYF.

Regarding this clone: The identical CDR3 is also encoded by other nucleotide sequences in the sample. The V gene is TRBV9, the J gene TRBJ2-1; tentatively, D is TRBD2 (5 bases). There are 16 residues in the CDR3. Germline V gene lookup returns CDR1 SGDLS and CDR2 YYNGEE. Trimming removed 2 bases at V and 0 bases at J, with 12 bases between. CDR3 nucleotides: TGTGCCAGCAGCGTGTCAGGAGGAAGCTCCTACAATGAGCAGTTCTTC. Translated: CASSVSGGSSYNEQFF.

This chain joins TRBV2 and TRBJ2-2; TRBD1 matches at 12 bases. Germline-derived CDR1 and CDR2 are SNHLY and FYNNEI. The CDR3 sequence is 18 residues long. The V segment lost 7 bases and the J segment 5 bases; nucleotides outside the gene matches: 14. The CDR3 sequence: CASNSQGTGGLGTGELFF. CDR3 sequence (DNA): TGTGCCAGCAACTCCCAAGGGACAGGGGGCCTGGGGACCGGGGAGCTGTTTTTT. Looking up the rest from reference TRBV2 and TRBJ2-2 gives the full variable domain: EPEVTQTPSHQVTQMGQEVILRCVPISNHLYFYWYRQILGQKVEFLVSFYNNEISEKSEIFDDQFSVERPDGSNFTLKIRSTKLEDSAMYFCASNSQGTGGLGTGELFFGEGSRLTVL.

The chain couples TRBV14 to TRBJ1-6, with D possibly TRBD1 on 6 matching bases. Trimming removed 10 bases from V and 8 bases from J, with 18 bases in between. The CDR3 is 14 residues long. CDR1 SGHDN and CDR2 FVKESK come from the germline V gene. The CDR3 DNA reads TGTGCCATCCCGGGACACCCCGGGTATTCACCCCTCCACTTT. It encodes CAIPGHPGYSPLHF.

With regard to this clone: At one boundary the junction diverges from the germline segment, which might be a read error. The sample carries other DNA sequences with the same CDR3. This sequence joins TRBV7-8 and TRBJ1-5; 9 bases line up with TRBD1. The length of the CDR3 is 15 residues. Germline loops: CDR1 SGHVS, CDR2 FQNEAQ. CDR3 bases: TGCGCCAGCAGCAGCCGGACAGGGGACAATCAGCCCCAGCATTTT. Translation gives CASSSRTGDNQPQHF.

V is TRBV20-1 and J is TRBJ1-2; possibly TRBD1 for D (5 bases). Germline V gene data show CDR1 as DFQATT and CDR2 as SNEGSKA (reference sequence). This CDR3 region has 10 residues. The CDR3 region is CIPGVNGYTF. CDR3 DNA sequence: TGCATCCCGGGGGTAAACGGCTACACCTTC.

V usage is TRBV5-1 and J usage is TRBJ2-5; 7 nucleotides match TRBD2. With 5 bases clipped from V and 2 bases from J, the junction kept 6 bases outside the gene matches. The CDR3 spans 14 residues. Germline V gene lookup returns CDR1 SGHRS and CDR2 YFSETQ. CDR3 amino acids: CASSHGAGQETQYF. The CDR3 region has the DNA TGCGCCAGCAGTCATGGAGCGGGACAAGAGACCCAGTACTTC.

The J gene is TRBJ1-3, the V gene TRBV19; D not certain. The length of the CDR3 is 14 residues. Per the germline V gene, CDR1 is LNHDA and CDR2 is SQIVND (reference sequence). The V end lost 1 base, the J end lost 4 bases, and 8 bases lay between the germline ends. CDR3 region: CASSIGGFGNTIYF. The CDR3 coding sequence is TGTGCCAGTAGTATAGGAGGGTTCGGAAACACCATATATTTT.

The table lists this clone with a count of one. The chain employs TRBV18 and TRBJ1-3; D gene uncertain. The CDR3 totals 16 residues. Germline V gene data show CDR1 as KGHSH and CDR2 as LQKENI. V was pared by 0 bases and J by 0 bases, with 9 bases between. CDR3 DNA sequence: TGTGCCAGCTCACCACCGGGCAGCTCCTCTGGAAACACCATATATTTT. This gives the protein CASSPPGSSSGNTIYF.

This clone has only one observation. The chain carries TRBV7-9 and TRBJ1-2; D is perhaps TRBD1 (6 bases). The germline V and J ends were trimmed by 7 bases and 1 base, with 13 bases remaining between them. The CDR3 sequence is 14 residues long. Germline-derived CDR1 and CDR2 are SEHNR and FQNEAQ (reference sequence). This CDR3 is CASTPGTHNYGYTF. In DNA, the CDR3 is TGTGCCAGCACCCCCGGGACACATAACTATGGCTACACCTTC. The whole variable domain, remainder taken from reference TRBV7-9 and TRBJ1-2, is DTGVSQNPRHKITKRGQNVTFRCDPISEHNRLYWYRQTLGQGPEFLTYFQNEAQLEKSRLLSDRFSAERPKGSFSTLEIQRTEQGDSAMYLCASTPGTHNYGYTFGSGTRLTVV.

The chain joins TRBV3-1 (or the pseudogene TRBV3-2) to TRBJ2-7; 8 bases map to TRBD2. The CDR3 covers 15 residues. CDR1 LGHDT and CDR2 YNNKEL come from the germline V gene (reference sequence). Trimming took 5 bases from V and 7 from J; bases not matched to a gene: 13. The CDR3 here is CASSFGRGGFGEQYF. In nucleotides, the CDR3 is TGTGCCAGCAGCTTCGGCCGGGGGGGCTTCGGGGAGCAGTACTTC.

V usage is TRBV27 and J usage is TRBJ1-4, with 9 nucleotides matching TRBD1. The CDR3 spans 16 residues. Germline V gene data show CDR1 as MNHEY and CDR2 as SMNVEV (reference sequence). V was clipped by 3 bases and J by 8 bases; unmatched bases: 10. The CDR3 spells CASSLEDRGSREKLFF. DNA for the CDR3: TGTGCCAGCAGTTTGGAGGACAGGGGATCCAGGGAAAAACTGTTTTTT.

The chain employs TRBV30 and TRBJ1-1; 7 bases agree with TRBD1. The junction had 5 bases not matched to a gene; V was cut back by 3 bases and J by 1 base. From germline, CDR1 is GTSNPN and CDR2 SVGIG (reference sequence). The CDR3 contains 14 residues. CDR3 sequence: CAWREDRWNTEAFF. CDR3 in DNA: TGTGCCTGGAGAGAGGACAGGTGGAACACTGAAGCTTTCTTT.

The chain joins TRBV14 to TRBJ1-2; D might be TRBD1 (5 bases). The CDR3 totals 15 residues. V lost 2 bases to trimming and J lost 5 bases, with 15 bases between them. The germline V gene encodes CDR1 SGHDN and CDR2 FVKESK. The CDR3 loop reads CASSQSSPGSYGYTF. The CDR3 DNA reads TGTGCCAGCAGCCAAAGCTCTCCAGGGTCATATGGCTACACCTTC.